The next 30 T cell receptor beta chains were all read from a single sample in a study of early T cells in non-severe SARS-CoV-2 infection. TCRdb analysed the 5' RACE reads with MiXCR anew, one entry per CDR3 protein. Among over 20,000 distinct CDR3 sequences, approximately 6% were seen once, and the ten largest hold roughly 2.5%. Sequenced: whole blood. All receptors come from an adult who was a healthcare worker with PCR-confirmed SARS-CoV-2 infection or an uninfected control (not recorded which).

This clonotype is labeled medium-sized. The chain recombines TRBV4-3 with TRBJ1-5, with D unclear. Germline CDR1 is LGHNA and CDR2 is YSLEER. The CDR3 length is 15 residues. V shed 2 bases and J shed 6 bases, with 14 bases lying between them. The CDR3 spells CASSQTASSGQPQHF. The DNA of the CDR3 is TGCGCCAGCAGCCAAACAGCGTCTTCAGGTCAGCCCCAGCATTTT.

The genes are TRBV3-1 and TRBJ2-3, with D possibly being TRBD2 (5 bases). The CDR3 sequence is 15 residues long. Trimming pared 4 bases from V and 1 base from J, leaving 12 bases between. From germline, CDR1 is LGHDT and CDR2 YNNKEL (reference sequence). The CDR3 sequence is CASSLTHSGTDTQYF. The CDR3 nucleotides read TGTGCCAGCAGCCTAACCCATAGCGGCACAGATACGCAGTATTTT.

Ten or more counts support this clonotype. V and J are TRBV10-2 and TRBJ2-1; the D gene is possibly TRBD1 (5 bases). The V gene's germline CDR1 is WSHSY and CDR2 SAAADI. This CDR3 region has 15 residues. The V end lost 7 bases, the J end lost 0 bases, and 13 bases lay between the germline ends. The CDR3 nucleotides are TGCGCCAGCAATCCGGACATTTTCTCCTACAATGAGCAGTTCTTC. Protein: CASNPDIFSYNEQFF.

This clonotype was found many times. The rearrangement links TRBV2 to TRBJ1-2; 7 positions agree with TRBD1. Germline V CDR1 and CDR2: SNHLY, FYNNEI. The CDR3 runs to 15 residues. The trim removed 6 bases at V and 2 bases at J, leaving 9 bases unmatched. The DNA for the CDR3 is TGTGCCAGCAGGGGGACAGCCAAAAAAAACTATGGCTACACCTTC. It codes for CASRGTAKKNYGYTF.

This clonotype was detected many times. The V and J genes are TRBV19 and TRBJ2-2; TRBD1 might be the D (6 bases). Germline loops: CDR1 LNHDA, CDR2 SQIVND (reference sequence). CDR3 length: 15 residues. Deletions cut 4 bases from V and 6 bases from J, with 15 bases between. CDR3 bases: TGTGCCAGTAGTAGAACAGGGCTGGATCCCGGGGAGCTGTTTTTT. It codes for CASSRTGLDPGELFF.

This clonotype showed up many times. This chain connects TRBV12-3 or TRBV12-4 to TRBJ2-7, with a tentative D call TRBD2 (5 bases). Trimming shortened V by 3 bases and J by 5 bases, and 5 bases separated the two germline ends. There are 11 residues in the CDR3. This CDR3 reads CASSLEDEQYF. The CDR3 DNA reads TGTGCCAGCAGTTTGGAGGACGAGCAGTACTTC.

This clonotype was detected many times. This chain connects TRBV4-2 to TRBJ1-5, with 7 bases fitting TRBD1. The germline V gene has CDR1 LGHNA and CDR2 YNFKEQ. J gave up 13 bases and V 1 base, and 7 bases lay outside the gene matches. The CDR3 runs to 13 residues. This chain's CDR3 is CASSQVTGEIQHF. In DNA form, the CDR3 reads TGTGCCAGCAGCCAAGTAACAGGGGAAATTCAGCATTTT.

There are many counts of this clonotype. The CDR3 DNA reads TGTGCCAGCAGCCAAGTTAGGTACAGGGTGGTCACTAATGAAAAACTGTTTTTT. Translation gives CASSQVRYRVVTNEKLFF. The chain is built from TRBV4-2 and TRBJ1-4, with D possibly being TRBD1 (6 bases). V dropped 1 base and J dropped 2 bases, with 17 bases sitting between them. The CDR3 length is 18 residues. Looked up from germline, CDR1 is LGHNA and CDR2 is YNFKEQ.

This clonotype was detected many times. V gene TRBV15 combines with J gene TRBJ1-1; D is perhaps TRBD1 (5 bases). The CDR3 is made up of 15 amino acids. Trimming took off 1 base at V and 0 bases at J, with 9 bases between the two ends. CDR1 and CDR2 from the germline V gene are LNHNV and YYDKDF (reference sequence). The CDR3 region has the DNA TGTGCCACCAGCAGAGGGTGGGGCGTGAACACTGAAGCTTTCTTT. Protein: CATSRGWGVNTEAFF.

At least ten counts were recorded for this clonotype. The CDR3 DNA reads as TGTGCCAGCAGCCCAGGGTCCGGGATTTTGGGGCAGTATTTT. The encoded protein is CASSPGSGILGQYF. The genes are TRBV7-6 and TRBJ2-3; D assignment may be TRBD1 or TRBD2 (5 bases each). Trimming took off 5 bases at V and 11 bases at J, with 20 bases between the two ends. CDR1 and CDR2 (germline): SGHVS, FNYEAQ. This CDR3 contains 14 residues.

This clonotype has a count of ten or more. The gene calls are TRBV20-1 and TRBJ2-1; 8 nucleotides line up with TRBD1. J gave up 5 bases and V 1 base, and 4 bases lay outside the gene matches. The CDR3 length is 14 residues. Germline V gene sequence: CDR1 DFQATT, CDR2 SNEGSKA (reference sequence). The DNA of the CDR3 is TGCAGTGCTAGAGGGGGACAGGCTAACAATGAGCAGTTCTTC. It encodes CSARGGQANNEQFF.

This clonotype was seen many times. The chain is built from TRBV3-1 and TRBJ2-3, with a possible D match to TRBD1 (6 bases). Per the germline V gene, CDR1 is LGHDT and CDR2 is YNNKEL (reference sequence). The CDR3 consists of 14 residues. V was clipped by 4 bases and J by 2 bases, with 10 bases between them. The DNA for the CDR3 is TGTGCCAGCAGCCGTACAGGGTTCACAGATACGCAGTATTTT. It translates to CASSRTGFTDTQYF.

The chain is built from TRBV10-3 and TRBJ2-7; 8 nucleotides align to TRBD1. Germline-derived CDR1 and CDR2 are ENHRY and SYGVKD. This CDR3 comprises 14 residues. After removal of 7 bases from V and 3 bases from J, the junction contained 8 bases not matched to a gene. The CDR3 reads CAITLGQGYYEQYF. The CDR3 coding sequence is TGTGCCATCACTTTAGGACAGGGTTACTACGAGCAGTACTTC.

This clonotype was observed at least ten times. This sequence joins TRBV5-1 and TRBJ2-3; TRBD1 agrees at 7 bases. The CDR3 is 14 residues long. Germline V gene data show CDR1 as SGHRS and CDR2 as YFSETQ. V shed 4 bases, J shed 2 bases, and the junction held 4 bases outside the gene matches. CDR3 sequence: CASSRDRFTDTQYF. The CDR3 region has the DNA TGCGCCAGCAGCCGGGACAGATTCACAGATACGCAGTATTTT.

The chain employs TRBV24-1 and TRBJ2-3; possibly TRBD2 for D (6 bases). The CDR3 consists of 16 residues. Per the germline V gene, CDR1 is KGHDR and CDR2 is SFDVKD. The V end was cut by 1 base, the J end by 2 bases, with 12 bases between. This chain's CDR3 is CATSDFPQGLTDTQYF. DNA of the CDR3: TGTGCCACCAGTGATTTCCCCCAGGGACTCACAGATACGCAGTATTTT.

This clonotype showed up many times. The chain carries TRBV23-1 and TRBJ1-4; D ambiguous. TRBV23-1 is treated as an ORF (open reading frame) with a function not yet certain. CDR3 length: 13 residues. With 2 bases removed from V and 4 bases from J, the gap between germline ends came to 5 bases. CDR3 coding DNA: TGCGCCAGCAGTCAAACCGATAATGAAAAACTGTTTTTT. This sequence encodes CASSQTDNEKLFF.

This clonotype was recorded many times. The chain is built from TRBV11-2 and TRBJ2-2; possible D gene TRBD1, 5 bases. CDR1 and CDR2 (germline): SGHAT, FQNNGV. The length of the CDR3 is 16 residues. Trimming took 4 bases from V and 4 from J, leaving 16 bases between them. CDR3 DNA: TGTGCCAGCAGCTCCTACGGACACGGACGCACCGGGGAGCTGTTTTTT. This sequence encodes CASSSYGHGRTGELFF.

This clonotype appeared many times. The chain links TRBV28 to TRBJ2-2, with D maybe TRBD1 (7 bases). CDR3 length: 14 amino acids. V was pared by 1 base and J by 5 bases, with 8 bases between. The germline gives CDR1 MDHEN, CDR2 SYDVKM. The CDR3 loop reads CASSLSGGTGELFF. The CDR3 nucleotides read TGTGCCAGCAGTTTATCAGGGGGGACCGGGGAGCTGTTTTTT.

V gene TRBV20-1 combines with J gene TRBJ2-7, with 7 bases matching TRBD1. CDR1 DFQATT and CDR2 SNEGSKA come from the germline V gene (reference sequence). The CDR3 extends over 16 amino acids. J gave up 4 bases and V 0 bases, and 12 bases lay outside the gene matches. Here the CDR3 reads CSAREFARDSPYEQYF. CDR3 sequence (DNA): TGCAGTGCTAGAGAATTCGCTCGGGACAGCCCTTACGAGCAGTACTTC.

This clonotype occurred many times. This chain connects TRBV14 to TRBJ1-1; D might be TRBD1 (5 bases). The V gene lost 1 base and the J gene lost 5 bases, with 26 bases spanning the gap. The CDR3 contains 19 residues. The germline CDR1 and CDR2 sequences are SGHDN and FVKESK. The CDR3 spells CASSQVSQWIRGIGTEAFF. CDR3 nucleotides: TGTGCCAGCAGCCAAGTTAGTCAGTGGATTCGGGGCATTGGGACTGAAGCTTTCTTT.

This clonotype showed up just a few times. V usage is TRBV12-3 or TRBV12-4 and J usage is TRBJ2-1; D ambiguous. This CDR3 has 14 amino acids. V gave up 7 bases and J gave up 8 bases, with 18 bases separating them. This chain's CDR3 is CASTPRPSRDEQFF. The CDR3 nucleotides are TGTGCCAGCACTCCACGGCCCTCTCGGGATGAGCAGTTCTTC.

As for this clonotype: A much larger clone differs by one base, so this may be a read error. The missing conserved phenylalanine or tryptophan at the end of this CDR3 makes a read error likely. The CDR3 protein is CASSQGRLPGEQFL. Here the CDR3 DNA reads TGTGCCAGCAGCCAAGGTCGACTACCTGGTGAGCAGTTCCTC. The gene calls are TRBV3-1 and TRBJ2-1; the D gene is possibly TRBD2 (5 bases). The CDR3 runs to 14 residues. The germline V and J ends were trimmed by 1 base and 9 bases, with 13 bases remaining between them. Germline CDR1 is LGHDT and CDR2 is YNNKEL (reference sequence).

By frequency in the sample, this clonotype is medium-sized (0.01 to 0.1%). Here the CDR3 DNA reads TGCGCCAGCAGCCAGTTTATAGCGGGGGACAATGAGCAGTTCTTC. This sequence encodes CASSQFIAGDNEQFF. The genes are TRBV4-1 and TRBJ2-1; 9 nucleotides match TRBD2. The V segment lost 3 bases and the J segment 5 bases; nucleotides outside the gene matches: 5. Germline V CDR1 and CDR2: MGHRA, YSYEKL. This CDR3 region has 15 residues.

This sequence joins TRBV6-6 and TRBJ2-1, with 7 bases that match TRBD1. The germline V gene has CDR1 MNHNY and CDR2 SVGAGI (reference sequence). The CDR3 has 15 amino acids. The V gene end was trimmed by 7 bases and the J gene end by 5 bases; junction bases not matched to a gene: 11. DNA of the CDR3: TGTGCCAGCACCGCACCCACAGGGGTTAACAATGAGCAGTTCTTC. This encodes CASTAPTGVNNEQFF.

In this sample, this clonotype turned up a few times. The V gene is TRBV7-8, the J gene TRBJ2-1; D possibly corresponds to TRBD1 (5 bases). The CDR3 is 12 amino acids. Between the trimmed V and J ends, which lost 5 bases and 7 bases, there was a span of 9 bases. Germline values: CDR1 SGHVS, CDR2 FQNEAQ. DNA for the CDR3: TGTGCCAGCAGCCGAAGGGGAAATGAGCAGTTCTTC. Residues: CASSRRGNEQFF. Using reference TRBV7-8 and TRBJ2-1 for the parts outside the CDR3, the full variable domain is GAGVSQSPRYKVAKRGQDVALRCDPISGHVSLFWYQQALGQGPEFLTYFQNEAQLDKSGLPSDRFFAERPEGSVSTLKIQRTQQEDSAVYLCASSRRGNEQFFGPGTRLTVL.

Details on this clonotype: One end of the junction varies from germline; a read error may be responsible. V usage is TRBV20-1 and J usage is TRBJ1-1; tentatively, D is TRBD1 (6 bases). Germline V gene sequence: CDR1 DFQATT, CDR2 SNEGSKA (reference sequence). The CDR3 is 10 residues long. CDR3 residues: CSYVPPEGEF. The CDR3 region has the DNA TGCAGTTACGTCCCCCCCGAGGGGGAATTT.

The table lists this clonotype with a few counts. The V and J genes are TRBV11-2 and TRBJ2-2, with TRBD1 matching 10 bases. V lost 2 bases, J lost 6 bases, and 15 bases stayed unmatched. This CDR3 is built from 19 residues. CDR1 and CDR2 from the germline V gene are SGHAT and FQNNGV. CDR3 bases: TGTGCCAGCAGCTTATTTTCGTCCGCGAGACAGGGGGCGTCCGGGGAGCTGTTTTTT. Translating it yields CASSLFSSARQGASGELFF.

The table lists this clonotype with a count of one. The gene calls are TRBV20-1 and TRBJ1-2; no firm D call. Germline lookup yields CDR1 DFQATT and CDR2 SNEGSKA (reference sequence). V lost 5 bases, J lost 3 bases, and 10 bases lay in between. The CDR3 has 12 residues. The chain's CDR3 is CSASDGYYGYTF. The CDR3 DNA is TGCAGTGCTTCGGACGGCTACTATGGCTACACCTTC.

This clonotype was counted at least ten times. The rearrangement joins TRBV27 to TRBJ2-1; D is unresolved. CDR3 length: 14 residues. V gave up 6 bases and J gave up 2 bases, with 11 bases separating them. Germline CDR1 reads MNHEY; CDR2 reads SMNVEV (reference sequence). CDR3 region: CASRQLGPYNEQFF. CDR3 DNA: TGTGCCAGCAGACAGTTAGGCCCCTACAATGAGCAGTTCTTC.

This clonotype was detected only a few times. CDR3 loop: CASSLASIGQETQYF. DNA for the CDR3: TGTGCCAGCAGCTTAGCCAGCATCGGGCAAGAGACCCAGTACTTC. The chain carries TRBV7-9 and TRBJ2-5; D remains unclear. The germline gives CDR1 SEHNR, CDR2 FQNEAQ (reference sequence). This CDR3 has 15 amino acids. Trimming removed 0 bases from V and 2 bases from J, with 10 bases in between.